A single sample is the source of the 5 T cell receptor beta chains below, sequenced in a study of Ad26.COV2.S vaccination and SARS-CoV-2 variants. Produced via immunoSEQ multiplex PCR; TCRdb's table is partial and in-frame only. The sample lists about 350,000 clones, around nine tenths occurring once. As to treatment: 19 received Ad26.COV2.S at low or high dose, single or two shots; roughly five received placebo; per-sample allocation not given. Sampling happened 63 days after the first vaccine or placebo injection. The sample consisted of peripheral blood, taken in a trial of Ad26.COV2.S vaccine versus placebo. All receptors derive from a person between 18 and 65 years old who received the Ad26.COV2.S COVID-19 vaccine or a placebo.

Only a few counts were recorded for this clone. This chain joins TRBV2 and TRBJ1-4, with 8 positions matching TRBD1. Trimming at V came to 6 bases and at J to 8 bases, leaving 8 bases not matched to a gene. CDR3 size: 14 residues. The germline V gene has CDR1 SNHLY and CDR2 FYNNEI. The CDR3 here is CASRGQVGDEKLFF. Here the CDR3 DNA reads TGTGCCAGCAGGGGACAGGTTGGTGACGAAAAACTGTTTTTT.

The rearrangement joins TRBV2 to TRBJ2-7, with 7 bases identical to TRBD2. V lost 0 bases to trimming and J lost 4 bases; unmatched junction nucleotides: 6. This CDR3 comprises 15 residues. CDR1 is SNHLY and CDR2 is FYNNEI in the germline V gene. The DNA of the CDR3 is TGTGCCAGCAGTGAAGCGGGAGGGATCCGATACGAGCAGTACTTC. Residues: CASSEAGGIRYEQYF.

This clone has only a few counts. The rearrangement joins TRBV19 to TRBJ2-7; 11 nucleotides match TRBD1. Germline CDR1 reads LNHDA; CDR2 reads SQIVND (reference sequence). J gave up 2 bases and V 6 bases, and 3 bases lay outside the gene matches. This CDR3 contains 14 residues. The CDR3: CASSWGQGAYEQYF. The CDR3 region has the DNA TGTGCCAGTAGCTGGGGACAGGGGGCCTACGAGCAGTACTTC.

This clone turned up a few times. The genes are TRBV5-4 and TRBJ2-7, with TRBD1 matching over 11 bases. Germline V gives CDR1 SGHNT, CDR2 YYREEE (reference sequence). V shed 4 bases and J 4 bases; nucleotides not matched to a gene: 7. The CDR3 is 15 amino acids. DNA of the CDR3: TGTGCCAGCAGCCCGGGGACAGGGGGAAGTTACGAGCAGTACTTC. Protein sequence: CASSPGTGGSYEQYF.

The gene calls are TRBV6-5 and TRBJ2-1; weak D call: TRBD2 (6 bases). CDR3 length: 15 residues. Trimming shortened V by 2 bases and J by 8 bases, and 16 bases separated the two germline ends. The germline gives CDR1 MNHEY, CDR2 SVGAGI. This CDR3 reads CASSYRDWTLDEQFF. The CDR3, as DNA: TGTGCCAGCAGTTACAGGGACTGGACTTTGGATGAGCAGTTCTTC.